The 7 T cell receptor beta chains presented below share a single source sample, sequenced in a study of shared clonotypes between healthy human individuals. Some clones are missing from TCRdb's copy, which holds only in-frame ones; the method was immunoSEQ multiplex PCR. The sample gives 550,000 to 850,000 clones, 72% of which show up once; more than 1.5% is in the top ten. Sequences were obtained from memory CD4+ T cells sorted from blood. Subset: CD45RA-negative fraction. These receptors originate from a woman younger than 45 in good health.

The J gene is TRBJ1-2, the V gene TRBV27; the D gene is possibly TRBD1 (6 bases). V was clipped by 8 bases and J by 9 bases, with 13 bases between them. The germline V gene has CDR1 MNHEY and CDR2 SMNVEV (reference sequence). The CDR3 runs 11 residues. The DNA for the CDR3 is TGTGCCAGCGGAGACAGGTGGAGCTACACCTTC. Translating gives CASGDRWSYTF.

V is TRBV18 and J is TRBJ2-5; 7 nucleotides agree with TRBD2. This CDR3 region has 14 residues. V dropped 6 bases and J dropped 5; count of bases not matched to a gene: 9. Germline CDR1 reads KGHSH; CDR2 reads LQKENI. The CDR3 DNA follows: TGTGCCAGCTCGCGGGAGATGTGGGGGGAGACCCAGTACTTC. Protein sequence: CASSREMWGETQYF.

The chain employs TRBV7-8 and TRBJ2-1, with D possibly matching TRBD2 (5 bases). This CDR3 has 15 amino acids. In germline, CDR1 is SGHVS, CDR2 FQNEAQ. V lost 5 bases, J lost 8 bases, and 19 bases lay in between. The CDR3 here is CASSIREISSDEQFF. CDR3 in DNA: TGTGCCAGCAGCATCCGGGAAATCAGTAGCGATGAGCAGTTCTTC.

The chain recombines TRBV5-1 with TRBJ2-2, with D maybe TRBD2 (8 bases). V gave up 6 bases and J gave up 5 bases, with 17 bases separating them. Looked up from germline, CDR1 is SGHRS and CDR2 is YFSETQ. This CDR3 comprises 15 residues. This chain's CDR3 is CASKGQRGQTGELFF. The CDR3, as DNA: TGCGCCAGCAAGGGACAGCGGGGGCAAACCGGGGAGCTGTTTTTT.

V usage is TRBV5-1 and J usage is TRBJ1-3, with D unresolved. The CDR3 covers 16 residues. The germline gives CDR1 SGHRS, CDR2 YFSETQ. Trimming took 0 bases from V and 2 from J, leaving 12 bases between them. The CDR3 coding sequence is TGCGCCAGCAGCTTGGCCTCAGGAGGAACTGGAAACACCATATATTTT. It yields the protein CASSLASGGTGNTIYF.

This clone came up a few times. J is TRBJ1-2 and V is TRBV28; D is perhaps TRBD1 (6 bases). The length of the CDR3 is 12 residues. Deletions cut 2 bases from V and 5 bases from J, with 6 bases between. Germline assignment: CDR1 MDHEN and CDR2 SYDVKM. CDR3 in DNA: TGTGCCAGCAGTTTAACAGGGTATGGCTACACCTTC. As protein: CASSLTGYGYTF.

The genes are TRBV5-1 and TRBJ1-1; D possibly corresponds to TRBD1 (5 bases). Germline-derived CDR1 and CDR2 are SGHRS and YFSETQ. This CDR3 contains 18 residues. V was pared by 2 bases and J by 7 bases, with 27 bases between. CDR3: CASSFRTRVALGLSEAFF. The CDR3 DNA is TGCGCCAGCAGCTTTAGGACCAGGGTGGCATTGGGGCTAAGTGAAGCTTTCTTT.